This T cell receptor (beta chain) was identified during a study of T cells after yellow fever vaccination. The study, taken as a whole, reports: Detected again after the booster were most primary-vaccination clones, at 95% to 98% CD4 and approximately 90% CD8.

V shed 5 bases, J shed 3 bases, and the junction held 7 bases outside the gene matches. Per germline, CDR1 SGHTA and CDR2 FQGNSA. This CDR3 has 15 amino acids. TCRdb re-called the 5' RACE reads through MiXCR, storing one row per CDR3 protein. The repertoire holds more than 250,000 distinct CDR3 sequences, 6.8% seen once, with 15% to 20% in the top ten. This clonotype has a handful of counts. Its antigen is still unknown. The sample consisted of PBMCs, taken more than 35 days after the first yellow fever vaccination. This TCR derives from a man younger than 35 who received the YFV17D yellow fever vaccine. The gene calls are TRBV7-2 and TRBJ2-7, with 10 bases matching TRBD1. CDR3 nucleotide sequence: TGTGCCAGCAGCGAAGGACAGGGGGGAGTCTACGAGCAGTACTTC. This codes for CASSEGQGGVYEQYF.